This TCR beta chain stems from a study of T cell responses to AZD1222 COVID-19 vaccine. The study's findings and limits: Just six people given AZD1222 tested seropositive at baseline. Rises in breadth and depth of Spike-specific TCRs came after two AZD1222 doses.

The CDR3 extends over 13 amino acids. CDR1 and CDR2 from the germline V gene are SGDLS and YYNGEE. The V gene lost 0 bases and the J gene lost 7 bases, with 8 bases spanning the gap. TCRdb's table, derived via immunoSEQ multiplex PCR, lists solely in-frame clones and lacks some. The table has 150,000 or so clones, about 85% seen once. On this clone: Its specificity is unknown.

This rearrangement joins TRBV9 to TRBJ1-3; no clear D gene. This sequence was found in an adult who had recovered from COVID-19. The sample was peripheral blood, taken after recovery from COVID-19. CDR3 sequence: CASSVDSRNTIYF. In DNA, the CDR3 is TGTGCCAGCAGCGTAGATTCGAGGAACACCATATATTTT.